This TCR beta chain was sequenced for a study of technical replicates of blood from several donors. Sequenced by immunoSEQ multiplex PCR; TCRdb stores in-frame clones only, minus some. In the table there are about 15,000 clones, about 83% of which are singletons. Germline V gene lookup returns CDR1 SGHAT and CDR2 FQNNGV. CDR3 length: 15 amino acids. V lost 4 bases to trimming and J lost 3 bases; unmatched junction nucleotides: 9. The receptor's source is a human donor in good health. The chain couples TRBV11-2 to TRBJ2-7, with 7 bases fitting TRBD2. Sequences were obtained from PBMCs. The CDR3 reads CASSSPLAGVYEQYF. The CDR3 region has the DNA TGTGCCAGCAGCTCCCCTCTGGCGGGAGTCTACGAGCAGTACTTC.